Following are 4 T cell receptor beta chains from one sample sequenced in a study of radiation and T cells in renal cell carcinoma. Sequencing used immunoSEQ multiplex PCR; TCRdb keeps in-frame clones, though not all of them. The table records about 100,000 clones, 75% to 85% of them present only once. Time point indicated: blood 4 weeks post-SBRT, at nephrectomy. As to treatment: 15 Gy SBRT to primary tumor, nephrectomy 4 weeks later. Sequenced here: blood, sampled from a patient whose treatment included radiotherapy and nephrectomy. The source is a man in his 60s with renal cell carcinoma.

The genes are TRBV19 and TRBJ2-1, with no clear D. The CDR3 has 18 amino acids. The V end lost 3 bases, the J end lost 0 bases, and 18 bases lay between the germline ends. Germline V gives CDR1 LNHDA, CDR2 SQIVND (reference sequence). CDR3: CASSISAAITSSYNEQFF. The DNA for the CDR3 is TGTGCCAGTAGTATCTCGGCAGCGATTACTTCCTCCTACAATGAGCAGTTCTTC.

This sequence joins TRBV28 and TRBJ1-1; 7 bases agree with TRBD1. The CDR3 spans 12 residues. Germline V lookup: CDR1 MDHEN, CDR2 SYDVKM. The V and J ends lost 11 bases and 7 bases, in that order; junction bases with no gene match: 10. The CDR3, as DNA: TGTGCCGCCGTCGGGACAGCGTATGAAGCTTTCTTT. Translation: CAAVGTAYEAFF.

A note on this clone: This sample includes further DNA sequences coding for the same CDR3. This CDR3 reads CASSQETSGSYEQYF. The CDR3 nucleotides read TGTGCCAGCAGCCAAGAGACTAGCGGGAGCTACGAGCAGTACTTC. V usage is TRBV4-2 and J usage is TRBJ2-7, with 12 bases aligning to TRBD2. The length of the CDR3 is 15 residues. Losses at the gene ends were 0 bases for V and 3 bases for J; bases not matched to a gene: 0. Per the germline V gene, CDR1 is LGHNA and CDR2 is YNFKEQ.

This chain joins TRBV7-3 and TRBJ2-2; TRBD2 is a possible D gene (6 bases). This CDR3 spans 15 amino acids. V shed 3 bases and J shed 5 bases, with 13 bases lying between them. Germline assignment: CDR1 SGHTA and CDR2 FQGTGA. CDR3 sequence: CASSFDGSGTGELFF. CDR3 sequence (DNA): TGTGCCAGCAGCTTCGACGGGAGCGGGACCGGGGAGCTGTTTTTT. Using reference TRBV7-3 and TRBJ2-2 for the parts outside the CDR3, the full variable domain is GAGVSQTPSNKVTEKGKYVELRCDPISGHTALYWYRQSLGQGPEFLIYFQGTGAADDSGLPNDRFFAVRPEGSVSTLKIQRTERGDSAVYLCASSFDGSGTGELFFGEGSRLTVL.